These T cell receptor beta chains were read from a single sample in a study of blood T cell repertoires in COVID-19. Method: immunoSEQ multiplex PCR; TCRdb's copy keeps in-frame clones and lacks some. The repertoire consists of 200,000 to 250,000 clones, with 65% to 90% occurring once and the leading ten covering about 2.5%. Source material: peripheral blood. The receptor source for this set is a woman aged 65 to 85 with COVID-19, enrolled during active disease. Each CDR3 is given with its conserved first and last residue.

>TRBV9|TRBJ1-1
CASSVGQGRTEAFF
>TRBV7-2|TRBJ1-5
CASSPTGDFNQPQHF
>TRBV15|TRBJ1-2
CATSSKEIYGYTF
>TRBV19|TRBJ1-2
CASSMNEKNYGYTF
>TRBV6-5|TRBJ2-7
CASSYPGSWEQYF
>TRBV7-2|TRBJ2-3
CASRLAVVGTDTQYF
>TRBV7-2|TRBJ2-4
CASSLGAEVELWYF
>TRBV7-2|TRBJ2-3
CASSNRQGSTQYF
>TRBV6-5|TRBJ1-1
CASSGTANTEAFF
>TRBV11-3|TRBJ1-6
CASSPGTGTNSPLHF
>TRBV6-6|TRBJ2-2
CASSQLGQGVITGELFF
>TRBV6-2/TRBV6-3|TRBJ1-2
CASSQLQNRDRGHRGYTF
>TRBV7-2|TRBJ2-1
CASSPTSGGTGEQFF
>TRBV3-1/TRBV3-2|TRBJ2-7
CASSQGGSGTWVQYF
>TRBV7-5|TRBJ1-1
CARSLVPGDTEAFF
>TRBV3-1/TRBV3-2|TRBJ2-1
CASSPGTSGRYNEQFF
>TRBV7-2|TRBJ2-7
CASSRTSGGPLPYEQYF
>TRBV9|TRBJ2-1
CASSLAGLAGNEQFF
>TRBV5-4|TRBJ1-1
CASSLSRATEAFF
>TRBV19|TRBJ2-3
CASSPRSSTDTQYF
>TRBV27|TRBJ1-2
CASSWDSRTNYGYTF
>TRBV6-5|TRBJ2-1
CASSPDFSSYNEQFF
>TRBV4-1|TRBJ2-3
CASSLRVAGTDTQYF
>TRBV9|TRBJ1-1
CASSVAVSNTEAFF
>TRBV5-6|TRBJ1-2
CASSLQGSYGYTF
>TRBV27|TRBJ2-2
CASTASGTGELFF
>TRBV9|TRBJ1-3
CASSAKTGAGNTIYF
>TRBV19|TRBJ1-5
CASSIERQPNQPQHF
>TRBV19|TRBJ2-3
CASSSGGSSTDTQYF
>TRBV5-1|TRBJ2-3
CASSPPPAGGPGDTQYF
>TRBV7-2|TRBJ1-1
CASSLGGSRRSEAFF
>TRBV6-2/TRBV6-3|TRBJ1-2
CASSPNWGVDGYTF
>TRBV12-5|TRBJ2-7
CASGLETTSTKQYF
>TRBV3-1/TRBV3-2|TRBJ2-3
CASRRLAGGTDTQYF
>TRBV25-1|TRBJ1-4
CASSPGWLGEKLFF
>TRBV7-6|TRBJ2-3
CASSLPQGLAGKGTDTQYF